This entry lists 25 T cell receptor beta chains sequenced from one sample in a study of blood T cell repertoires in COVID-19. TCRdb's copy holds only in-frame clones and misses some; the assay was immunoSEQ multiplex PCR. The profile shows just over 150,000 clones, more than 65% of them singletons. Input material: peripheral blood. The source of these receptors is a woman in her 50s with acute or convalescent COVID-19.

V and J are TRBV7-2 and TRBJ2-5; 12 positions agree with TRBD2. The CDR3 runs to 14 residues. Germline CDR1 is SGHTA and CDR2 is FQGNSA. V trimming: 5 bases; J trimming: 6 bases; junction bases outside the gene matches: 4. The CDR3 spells CASSILAGGKTQYF. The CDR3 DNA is TGTGCCAGCAGCATACTAGCGGGGGGTAAGACCCAGTACTTC. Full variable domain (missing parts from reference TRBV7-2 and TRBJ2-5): GAGVSQSPSNKVTEKGKDVELRCDPISGHTALYWYRQSLGQGLEFLIYFQGNSAPDKSGLPSDRFSAERTGGSVSTLTIQRTQQEDSAVYLCASSILAGGKTQYFGPGTRLLVL.

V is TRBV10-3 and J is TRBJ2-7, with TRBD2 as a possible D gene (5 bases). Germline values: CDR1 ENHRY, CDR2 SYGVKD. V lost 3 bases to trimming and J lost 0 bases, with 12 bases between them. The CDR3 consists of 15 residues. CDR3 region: CAISDPSGISYEQYF. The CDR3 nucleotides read TGTGCCATCAGTGATCCCAGCGGAATCTCCTACGAGCAGTACTTC.

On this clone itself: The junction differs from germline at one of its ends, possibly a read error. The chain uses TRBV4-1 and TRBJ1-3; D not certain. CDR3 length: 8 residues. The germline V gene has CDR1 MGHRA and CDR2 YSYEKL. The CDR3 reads CASSLVWF. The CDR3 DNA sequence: TGCGCCAGCAGCCTAGTTTGGTTT.

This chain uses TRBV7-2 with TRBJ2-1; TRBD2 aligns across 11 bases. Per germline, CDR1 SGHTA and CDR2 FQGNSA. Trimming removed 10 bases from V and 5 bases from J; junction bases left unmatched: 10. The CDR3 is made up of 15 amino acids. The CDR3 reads CANSRGLADNNEQFF. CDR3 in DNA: TGTGCCAACTCGAGGGGACTAGCGGATAACAATGAGCAGTTCTTC.

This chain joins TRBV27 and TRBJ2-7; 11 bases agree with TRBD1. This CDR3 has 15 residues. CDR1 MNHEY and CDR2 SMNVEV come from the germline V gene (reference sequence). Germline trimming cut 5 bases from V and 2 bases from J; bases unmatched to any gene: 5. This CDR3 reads CASSPSDRGPYEQYF. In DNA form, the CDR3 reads TGTGCCAGCAGTCCATCGGACAGGGGGCCCTACGAGCAGTACTTC.

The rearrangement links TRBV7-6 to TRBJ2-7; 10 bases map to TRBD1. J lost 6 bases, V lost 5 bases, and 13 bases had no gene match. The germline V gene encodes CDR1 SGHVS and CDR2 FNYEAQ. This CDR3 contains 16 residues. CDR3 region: CASSPNTGTGDGEQYF. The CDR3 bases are TGTGCCAGCAGCCCCAATACCGGGACAGGGGATGGCGAGCAGTACTTC.

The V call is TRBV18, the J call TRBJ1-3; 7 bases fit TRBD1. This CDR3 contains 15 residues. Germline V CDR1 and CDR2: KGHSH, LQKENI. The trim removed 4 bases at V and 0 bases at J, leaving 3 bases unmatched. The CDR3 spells CASSLGQVSGNTIYF. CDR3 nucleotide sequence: TGTGCCAGCTCACTCGGACAGGTCTCTGGAAACACCATATATTTT.

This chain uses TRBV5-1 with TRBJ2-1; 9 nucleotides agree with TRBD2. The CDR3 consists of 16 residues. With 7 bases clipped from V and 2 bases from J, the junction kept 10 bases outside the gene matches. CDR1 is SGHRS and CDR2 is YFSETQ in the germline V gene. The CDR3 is CASRSGTSQPYNEQFF. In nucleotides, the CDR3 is TGCGCCAGCCGGAGCGGGACTAGCCAACCCTACAATGAGCAGTTCTTC.

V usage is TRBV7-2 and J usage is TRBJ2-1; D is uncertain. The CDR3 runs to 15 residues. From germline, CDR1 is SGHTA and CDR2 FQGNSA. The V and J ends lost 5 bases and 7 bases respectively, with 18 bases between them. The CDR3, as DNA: TGTGCCAGCAGCCAGGAACTGGGCAGGAAGAATGAGCAGTTCTTC. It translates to CASSQELGRKNEQFF.

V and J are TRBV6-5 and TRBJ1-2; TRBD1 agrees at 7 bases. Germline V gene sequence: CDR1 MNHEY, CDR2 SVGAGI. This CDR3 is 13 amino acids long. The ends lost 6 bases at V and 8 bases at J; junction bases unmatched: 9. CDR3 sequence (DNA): TGTGCCAGCAGCTGGGACAGTGGAAGGGGCTACACCTTC. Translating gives CASSWDSGRGYTF.

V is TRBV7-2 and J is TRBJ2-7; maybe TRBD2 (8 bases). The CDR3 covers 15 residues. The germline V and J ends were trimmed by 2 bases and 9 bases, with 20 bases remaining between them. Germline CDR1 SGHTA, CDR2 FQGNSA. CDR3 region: CASSLRGGTESGQYF. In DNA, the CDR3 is TGTGCCAGCAGCTTACGGGGGGGGACAGAATCCGGGCAGTACTTC. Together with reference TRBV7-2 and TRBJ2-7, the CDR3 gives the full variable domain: GAGVSQSPSNKVTEKGKDVELRCDPISGHTALYWYRQSLGQGLEFLIYFQGNSAPDKSGLPSDRFSAERTGGSVSTLTIQRTQQEDSAVYLCASSLRGGTESGQYFGPGTRLTVT.

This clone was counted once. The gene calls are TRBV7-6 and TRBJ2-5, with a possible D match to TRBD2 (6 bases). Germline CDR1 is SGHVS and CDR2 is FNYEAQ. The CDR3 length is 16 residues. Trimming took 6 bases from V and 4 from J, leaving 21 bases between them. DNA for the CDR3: TGTGCCAGCAGTAACCCGCCCGGTAAGGGAGGAGAGACCCAGTACTTC. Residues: CASSNPPGKGGETQYF. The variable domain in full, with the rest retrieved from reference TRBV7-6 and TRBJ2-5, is GAGVSQSPRYKVTKRGQDVALRCDPISGHVSLYWYRQALGQGPEFLTYFNYEAQQDKSGLPNDRFSAERPEGSISTLTIQRTEQRDSAMYRCASSNPPGKGGETQYFGPGTRLLVL.

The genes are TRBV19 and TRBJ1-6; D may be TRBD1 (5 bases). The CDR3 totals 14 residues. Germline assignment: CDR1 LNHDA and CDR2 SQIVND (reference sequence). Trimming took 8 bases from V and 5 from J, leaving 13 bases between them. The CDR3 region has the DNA TGTGCCAGTTCCGCGACAGCAAATAATTCACCCCTCCACTTT. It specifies CASSATANNSPLHF.

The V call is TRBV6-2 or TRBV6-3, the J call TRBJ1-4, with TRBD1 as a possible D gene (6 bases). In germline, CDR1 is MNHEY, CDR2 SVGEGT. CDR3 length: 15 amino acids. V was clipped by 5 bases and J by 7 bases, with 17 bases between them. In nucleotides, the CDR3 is TGTGCCAGCAGTGACCCAGGGGTGGGTGCTGAAAAACTGTTTTTT. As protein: CASSDPGVGAEKLFF.

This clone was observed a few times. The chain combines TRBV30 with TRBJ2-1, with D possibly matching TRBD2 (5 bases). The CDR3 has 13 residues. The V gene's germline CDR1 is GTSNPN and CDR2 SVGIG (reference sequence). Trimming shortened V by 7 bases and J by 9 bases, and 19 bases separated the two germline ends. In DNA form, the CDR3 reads TGTGCCTCGGAGGTGGTAGCACATGCTGAGCAGTTCTTC. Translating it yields CASEVVAHAEQFF.

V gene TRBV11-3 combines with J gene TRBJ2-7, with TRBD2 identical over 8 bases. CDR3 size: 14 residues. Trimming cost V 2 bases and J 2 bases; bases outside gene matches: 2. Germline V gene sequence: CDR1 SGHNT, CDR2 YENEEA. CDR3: CASSLTSGTYEQYF. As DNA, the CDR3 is TGTGCCAGCAGCTTAACTAGCGGAACCTACGAGCAGTACTTC.

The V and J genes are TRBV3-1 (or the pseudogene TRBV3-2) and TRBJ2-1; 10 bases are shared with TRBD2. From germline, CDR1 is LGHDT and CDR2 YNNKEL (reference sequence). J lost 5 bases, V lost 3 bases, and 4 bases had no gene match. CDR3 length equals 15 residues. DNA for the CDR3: TGTGCCAGCAGCCAGGCTAGCGGGGGCCACAATGAGCAGTTCTTC. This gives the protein CASSQASGGHNEQFF.

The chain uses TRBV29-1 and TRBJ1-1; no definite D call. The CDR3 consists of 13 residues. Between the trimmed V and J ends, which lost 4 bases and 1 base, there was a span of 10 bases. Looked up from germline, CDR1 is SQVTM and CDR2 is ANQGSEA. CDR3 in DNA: TGCAGCGTTGTACGACTGTGGAACACTGAAGCTTTCTTT. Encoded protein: CSVVRLWNTEAFF.

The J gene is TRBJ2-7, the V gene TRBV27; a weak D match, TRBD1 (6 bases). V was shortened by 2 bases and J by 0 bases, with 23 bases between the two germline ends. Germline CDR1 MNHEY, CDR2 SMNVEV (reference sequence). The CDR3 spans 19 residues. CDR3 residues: CASSLEVGQTRTDSYEQYF. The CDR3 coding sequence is TGTGCCAGCAGTTTAGAGGTAGGCCAAACGAGGACAGACTCCTACGAGCAGTACTTC.

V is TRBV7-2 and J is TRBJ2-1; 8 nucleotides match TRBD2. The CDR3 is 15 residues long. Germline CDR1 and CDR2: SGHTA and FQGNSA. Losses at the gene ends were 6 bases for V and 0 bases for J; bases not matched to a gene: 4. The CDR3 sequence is CASSSGTSSYNEQFF. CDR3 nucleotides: TGTGCCAGCAGTTCAGGGACTAGCTCCTACAATGAGCAGTTCTTC.

The CDR3 coding sequence is TGTGCCAGTAGTATAATGCGGGAGGGCGACTCTGGGGCCAACGTCCTGACTTTC. Protein product: CASSIMREGDSGANVLTF. This chain uses TRBV19 with TRBJ2-6; 9 nucleotides match TRBD2. Looked up from germline, CDR1 is LNHDA and CDR2 is SQIVND (reference sequence). The junction had 5 bases not matched to a gene; V was cut back by 2 bases and J by 0 bases. CDR3 length: 18 amino acids.

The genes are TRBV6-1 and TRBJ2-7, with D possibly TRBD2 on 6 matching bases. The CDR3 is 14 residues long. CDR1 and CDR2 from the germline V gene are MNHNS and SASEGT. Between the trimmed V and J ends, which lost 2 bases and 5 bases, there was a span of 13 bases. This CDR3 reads CASSEFGGSDEQYF. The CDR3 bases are TGTGCCAGCAGTGAATTCGGGGGTAGCGACGAGCAGTACTTC.

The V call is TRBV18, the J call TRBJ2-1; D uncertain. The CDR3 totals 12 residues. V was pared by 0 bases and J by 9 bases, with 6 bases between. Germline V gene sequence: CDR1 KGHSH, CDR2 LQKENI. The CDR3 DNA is TGTGCCAGCTCACCACCGTCGAGTGAGCAGTTCTTC. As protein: CASSPPSSEQFF.

This chain's CDR3 is CASSTKGQGAYEQYF. In DNA form, the CDR3 reads TGTGCCAGTAGTACCAAGGGACAGGGAGCCTACGAGCAGTACTTC. The chain is built from TRBV19 and TRBJ2-7; 9 bases agree with TRBD1. CDR3 length: 15 residues. CDR1 is LNHDA and CDR2 is SQIVND in the germline V gene (reference sequence). V was clipped by 4 bases and J by 2 bases; unmatched bases: 6.

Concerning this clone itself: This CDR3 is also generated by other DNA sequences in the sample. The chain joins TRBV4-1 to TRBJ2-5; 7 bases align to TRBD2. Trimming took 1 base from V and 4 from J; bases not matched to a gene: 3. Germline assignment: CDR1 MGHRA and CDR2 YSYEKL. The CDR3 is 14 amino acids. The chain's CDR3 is CASSQVAGGETQYF. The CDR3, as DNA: TGCGCCAGCAGCCAAGTAGCGGGTGGAGAGACCCAGTACTTC.